The clone carrying this T cell receptor (beta chain) was detected once. Its antigen is not known. This entry is derived from a study of cytomegalovirus exposure and HLA in healthy donors. Overall study: Of the donors genotyped, approximately 400 in all, about 80% fell in the Caucasian-associated ancestry cluster.

It was with 60 Vbeta and 13 Jbeta primers that the PCR ran. Assay: immunoSEQ multiplex PCR; the TCRdb copy retains only in-frame clones and omits some. The data show about 100,000 clones, with 75% seen just once and over 12% held by the top ten. Study-wide findings and caveats: TRBV6-2, TRBV6-3 and other indistinguishable V segments were excluded. Accounts indicate the classifier identified cytomegalovirus status with strong specificity and sensitivity. Most TCR sequences showed up rarely, but some public TCRs showed up in many donors.

The CDR3 consists of 15 residues. J lost 4 bases, V lost 2 bases, and 4 bases had no gene match. Per germline, CDR1 SGHTA and CDR2 FQGTGA. The sample taken for sequencing was PBMCs. This sequence was found in a male donor in good health and CMV-seropositive. The gene calls are TRBV7-3 and TRBJ2-5; 10 nucleotides line up with TRBD2. The CDR3 region has the DNA TGTGCCAGCAGCTTAGAGCCTAGCGGGGGAGAGACCCAGTACTTC. As protein: CASSLEPSGGETQYF.